The clone carrying this TCR beta chain showed up just once. The data are from a study of T cell changes during pregnancy in multiple sclerosis. Clones were read by immunoSEQ multiplex PCR, and TCRdb kept only the in-frame ones, dropping some. The table lists over 50,000 clones, just under 90% of them singletons. The CDR3 is made up of 13 amino acids. Germline V gene sequence: CDR1 SGHRS, CDR2 YFSETQ. Trimming shortened V by 4 bases and J by 6 bases, and 14 bases separated the two germline ends. The TCR originated in a female donor in good health, enrolled as a control in a pregnancy study. The chain links TRBV5-1 to TRBJ2-7, with D perhaps matching TRBD1 (6 bases). The sample consisted of peripheral blood, taken in the first trimester of pregnancy. As DNA, the CDR3 is TGCGCCAGCAGCCTAACCAGGGGTGGCGAGCAGTACTTC. Protein: CASSLTRGGEQYF.